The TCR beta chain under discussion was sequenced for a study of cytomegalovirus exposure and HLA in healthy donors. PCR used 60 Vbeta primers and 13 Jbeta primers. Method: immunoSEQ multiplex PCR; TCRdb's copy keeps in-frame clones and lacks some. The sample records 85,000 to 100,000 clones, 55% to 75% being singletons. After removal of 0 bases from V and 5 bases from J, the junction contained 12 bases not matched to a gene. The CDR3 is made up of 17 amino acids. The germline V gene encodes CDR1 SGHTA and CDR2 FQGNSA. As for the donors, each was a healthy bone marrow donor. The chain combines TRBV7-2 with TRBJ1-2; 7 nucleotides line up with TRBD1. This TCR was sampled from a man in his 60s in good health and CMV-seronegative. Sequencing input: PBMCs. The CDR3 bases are TGTGCCAGCAGCTTAGCCCGAAGGACAGGCAGAGGTTATGGCTACACCTTC. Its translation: CASSLARRTGRGYGYTF.